This T cell receptor (beta chain) was captured by sequencing in a study of radiation and T cells in renal cell carcinoma. Study-level findings and limits: Dominant CDR3 motifs occupied more repertoire in irradiated than control tumors. Only small tumor regions of 0.85 to 1 g were sampled.

Germline V gene data show CDR1 as SGHVS and CDR2 as FQNEAQ. Trimming at V came to 5 bases and at J to 1 base, leaving 3 bases not matched to a gene. CDR3 size: 15 residues. Sequencing was performed with immunoSEQ multiplex PCR; in TCRdb, only in-frame clones are kept and a portion is missing. Among roughly 20,000 clones listed, approximately 62% were seen once. Treatment noted: 15 Gy SBRT to primary tumor, nephrectomy 4 weeks later. Nephrectomy followed 15 Gy stereotactic body radiation by 4 weeks. Clear cell pathology was present in this patient's renal cell carcinoma. Of note for this clone: Its antigen is unknown.

The TCR comes from a woman aged 70-85 years with renal cell carcinoma. This chain links TRBV7-8 with TRBJ1-5, with 9 positions matching TRBD1. The sequencing used tumor tissue, collected from a patient whose treatment included radiotherapy and nephrectomy. The CDR3 protein is CASSRQGGSNQPQHF. For the CDR3, the DNA is TGTGCCAGCAGCAGACAGGGGGGAAGCAATCAGCCCCAGCATTTT.